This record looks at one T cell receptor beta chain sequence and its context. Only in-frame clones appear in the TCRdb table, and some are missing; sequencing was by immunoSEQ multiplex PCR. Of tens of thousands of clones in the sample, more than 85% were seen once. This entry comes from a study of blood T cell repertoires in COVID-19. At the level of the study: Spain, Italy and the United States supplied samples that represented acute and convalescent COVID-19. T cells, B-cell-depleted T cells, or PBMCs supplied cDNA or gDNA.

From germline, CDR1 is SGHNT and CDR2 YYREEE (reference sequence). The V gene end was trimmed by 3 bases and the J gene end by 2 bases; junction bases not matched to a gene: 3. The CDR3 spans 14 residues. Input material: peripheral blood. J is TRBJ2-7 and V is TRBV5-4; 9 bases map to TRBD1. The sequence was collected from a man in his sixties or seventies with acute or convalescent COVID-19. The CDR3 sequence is CASSSGQGTYEQYF. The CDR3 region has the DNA TGTGCCAGCAGCTCGGGACAGGGCACCTACGAGCAGTACTTC.